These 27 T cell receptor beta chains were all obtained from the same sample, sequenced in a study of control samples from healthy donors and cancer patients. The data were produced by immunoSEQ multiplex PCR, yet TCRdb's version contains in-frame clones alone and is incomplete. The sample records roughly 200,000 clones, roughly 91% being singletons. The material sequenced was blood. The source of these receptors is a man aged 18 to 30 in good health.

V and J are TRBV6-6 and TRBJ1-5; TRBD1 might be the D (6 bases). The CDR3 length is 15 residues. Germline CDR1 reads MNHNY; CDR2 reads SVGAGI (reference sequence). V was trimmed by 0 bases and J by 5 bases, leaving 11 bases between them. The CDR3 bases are TGTGCCAGCAGTTACTCTCAACAGGGCTATCAGCCCCAGCATTTT. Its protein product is CASSYSQQGYQPQHF.

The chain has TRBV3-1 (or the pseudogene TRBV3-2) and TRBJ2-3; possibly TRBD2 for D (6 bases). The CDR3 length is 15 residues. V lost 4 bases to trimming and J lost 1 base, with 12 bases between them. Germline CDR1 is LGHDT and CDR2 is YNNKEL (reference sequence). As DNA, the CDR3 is TGTGCCAGCAGCCCCTTGACGGGGGGCACAGATACGCAGTATTTT. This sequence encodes CASSPLTGGTDTQYF.

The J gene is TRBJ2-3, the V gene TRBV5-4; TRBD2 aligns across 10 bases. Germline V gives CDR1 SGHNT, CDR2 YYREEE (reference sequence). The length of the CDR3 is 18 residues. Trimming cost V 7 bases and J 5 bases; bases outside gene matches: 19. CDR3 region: CASPSREWSGGEIDTQYF. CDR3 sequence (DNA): TGTGCCAGCCCCTCGCGGGAGTGGAGCGGGGGGGAGATAGATACGCAGTATTTT.

The CDR3 bases are TGTGCCAGCAGCAAAGTGGAGGGTGAAGCTTTCTTT. Translation gives CASSKVEGEAFF. The chain is built from TRBV21-1 and TRBJ1-1. TRBV21-1 is described as a pseudogene. The CDR3 totals 12 residues.

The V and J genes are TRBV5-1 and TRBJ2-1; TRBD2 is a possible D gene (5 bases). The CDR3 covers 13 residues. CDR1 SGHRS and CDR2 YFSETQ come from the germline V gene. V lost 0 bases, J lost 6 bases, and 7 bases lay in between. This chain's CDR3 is CASSLEAVNEQFF. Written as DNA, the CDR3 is TGCGCCAGCAGCTTGGAAGCGGTCAATGAGCAGTTCTTC.

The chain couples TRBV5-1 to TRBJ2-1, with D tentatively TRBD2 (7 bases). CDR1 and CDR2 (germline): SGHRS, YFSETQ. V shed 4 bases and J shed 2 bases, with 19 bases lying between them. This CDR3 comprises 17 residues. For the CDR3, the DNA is TGCGCCAGCAGCCCTGGGGGCGGGGGCCCTACCTACAATGAGCAGTTCTTC. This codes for CASSPGGGGPTYNEQFF.

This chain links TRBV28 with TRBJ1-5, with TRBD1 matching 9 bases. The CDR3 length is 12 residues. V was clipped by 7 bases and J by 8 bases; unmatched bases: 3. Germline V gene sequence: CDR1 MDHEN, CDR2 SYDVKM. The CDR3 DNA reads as TGTGCCAGCACCCGACAGGGGGAGCCCCAGCATTTT. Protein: CASTRQGEPQHF.

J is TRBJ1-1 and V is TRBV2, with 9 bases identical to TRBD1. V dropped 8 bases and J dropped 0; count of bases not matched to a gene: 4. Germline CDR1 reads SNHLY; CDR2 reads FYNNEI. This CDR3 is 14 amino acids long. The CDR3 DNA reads TGTGCCAGCCGACGGGACAGGGTGAACACTGAAGCTTTCTTT. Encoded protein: CASRRDRVNTEAFF.

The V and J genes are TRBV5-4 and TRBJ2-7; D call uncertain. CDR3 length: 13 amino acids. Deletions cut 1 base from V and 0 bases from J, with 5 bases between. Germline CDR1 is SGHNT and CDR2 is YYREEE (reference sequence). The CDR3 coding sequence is TGTGCCAGCAGCTTGCCCAGCTCCTACGAGCAGTACTTC. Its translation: CASSLPSSYEQYF.

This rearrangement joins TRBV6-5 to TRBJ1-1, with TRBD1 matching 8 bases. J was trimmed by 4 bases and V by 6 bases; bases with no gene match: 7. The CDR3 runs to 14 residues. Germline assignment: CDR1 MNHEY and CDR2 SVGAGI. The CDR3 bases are TGTGCCAGCAGATTACGGACAGGGATCACTGAAGCTTTCTTT. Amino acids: CASRLRTGITEAFF.

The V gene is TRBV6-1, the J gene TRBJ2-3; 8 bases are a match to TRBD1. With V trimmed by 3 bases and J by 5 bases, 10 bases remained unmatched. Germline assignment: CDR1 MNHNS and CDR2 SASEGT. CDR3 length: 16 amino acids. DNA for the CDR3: TGTGCCAGCAGTGAGGACAGGGCGGAGAGAAGAGATACGCAGTATTTT. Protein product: CASSEDRAERRDTQYF.

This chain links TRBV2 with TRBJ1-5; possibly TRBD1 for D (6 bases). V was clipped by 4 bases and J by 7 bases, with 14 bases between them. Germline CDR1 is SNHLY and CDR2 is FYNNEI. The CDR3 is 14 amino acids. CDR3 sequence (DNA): TGTGCCAGCAGTGGGTCGGGGGGCGGGCAGCCCCAGCATTTT. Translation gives CASSGSGGGQPQHF.

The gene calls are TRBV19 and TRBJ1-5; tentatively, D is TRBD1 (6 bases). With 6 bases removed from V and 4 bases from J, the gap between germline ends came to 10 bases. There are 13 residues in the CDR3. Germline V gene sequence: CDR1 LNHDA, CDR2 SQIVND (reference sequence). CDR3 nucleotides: TGTGCCAGTAGCACGGACAGTAATCAGCCCCAGCATTTT. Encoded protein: CASSTDSNQPQHF.

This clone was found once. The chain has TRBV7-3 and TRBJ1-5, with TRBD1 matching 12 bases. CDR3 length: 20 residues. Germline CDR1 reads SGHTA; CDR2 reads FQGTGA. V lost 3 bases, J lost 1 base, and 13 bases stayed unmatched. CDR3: CASSFPSSGTGGRSNQPQHF. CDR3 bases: TGTGCCAGCAGCTTCCCATCCTCCGGGACAGGGGGCCGAAGCAATCAGCCCCAGCATTTT.

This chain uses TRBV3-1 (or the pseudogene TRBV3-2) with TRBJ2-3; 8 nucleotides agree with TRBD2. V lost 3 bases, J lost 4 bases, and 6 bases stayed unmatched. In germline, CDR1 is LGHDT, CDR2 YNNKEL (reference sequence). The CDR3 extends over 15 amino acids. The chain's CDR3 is CASSHGGAGADTQYF. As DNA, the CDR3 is TGTGCCAGCAGCCACGGGGGGGCGGGTGCAGATACGCAGTATTTT.

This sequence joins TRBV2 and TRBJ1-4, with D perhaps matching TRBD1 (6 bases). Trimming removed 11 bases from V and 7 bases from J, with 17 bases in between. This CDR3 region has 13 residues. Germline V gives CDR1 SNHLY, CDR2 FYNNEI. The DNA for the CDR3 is TGTGCCGCCCGTCGGGGGGCGGGTGAAAAACTGTTTTTT. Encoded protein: CAARRGAGEKLFF.

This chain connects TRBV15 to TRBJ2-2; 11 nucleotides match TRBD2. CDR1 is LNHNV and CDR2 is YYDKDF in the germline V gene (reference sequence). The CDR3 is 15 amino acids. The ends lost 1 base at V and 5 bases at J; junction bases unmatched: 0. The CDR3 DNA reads TGTGCCACCAGCAGAGGACTAGCGGGGACCGGGGAGCTGTTTTTT. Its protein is CATSRGLAGTGELFF.

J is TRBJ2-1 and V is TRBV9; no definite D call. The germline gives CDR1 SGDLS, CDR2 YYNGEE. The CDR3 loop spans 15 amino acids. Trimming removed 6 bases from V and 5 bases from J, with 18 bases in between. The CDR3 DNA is TGTGCCAGCATCCTTTGGCGGCGCCCTCACAATGAGCAGTTCTTC. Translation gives CASILWRRPHNEQFF.

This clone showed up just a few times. The CDR3 bases are TGTGCCAGCAGTGACACCTTCAAGCGGGGGCCAACCGGGGAGCTGTTTTTT. This sequence encodes CASSDTFKRGPTGELFF. This chain connects TRBV6-4 to TRBJ2-2; 8 bases are a match to TRBD2. Trimming removed 2 bases from V and 5 bases from J; junction bases left unmatched: 10. Germline loops: CDR1 MRHNA, CDR2 SNTAGT. The CDR3 totals 17 residues.

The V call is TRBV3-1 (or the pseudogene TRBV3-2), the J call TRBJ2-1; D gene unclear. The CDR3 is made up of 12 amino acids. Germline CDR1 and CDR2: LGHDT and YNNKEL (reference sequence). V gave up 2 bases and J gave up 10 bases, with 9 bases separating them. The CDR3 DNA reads TGTGCCAGCAGCCAATTCAGGAGCGAGCAGTTCTTC. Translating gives CASSQFRSEQFF.

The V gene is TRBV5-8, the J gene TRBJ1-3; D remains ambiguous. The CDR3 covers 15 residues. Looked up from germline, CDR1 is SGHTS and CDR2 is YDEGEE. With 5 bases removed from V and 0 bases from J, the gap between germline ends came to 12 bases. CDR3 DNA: TGTGCCAGCAGGCTAGGACGGCTCTCTGGAAACACCATATATTTT. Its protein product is CASRLGRLSGNTIYF.

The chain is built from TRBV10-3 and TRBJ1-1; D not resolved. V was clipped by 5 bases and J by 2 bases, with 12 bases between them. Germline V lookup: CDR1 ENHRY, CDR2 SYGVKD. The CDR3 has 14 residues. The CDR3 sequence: CAISPDLVNTEAFF. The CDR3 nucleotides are TGTGCCATCAGTCCCGATCTAGTAAACACTGAAGCTTTCTTT.

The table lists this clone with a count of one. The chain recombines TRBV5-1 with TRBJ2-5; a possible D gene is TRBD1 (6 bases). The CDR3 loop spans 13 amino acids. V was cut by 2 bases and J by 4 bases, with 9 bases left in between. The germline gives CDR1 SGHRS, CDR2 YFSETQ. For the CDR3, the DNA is TGCGCCAGCAGCTTACAGGGCGGAGAGACCCAGTACTTC. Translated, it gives CASSLQGGETQYF.

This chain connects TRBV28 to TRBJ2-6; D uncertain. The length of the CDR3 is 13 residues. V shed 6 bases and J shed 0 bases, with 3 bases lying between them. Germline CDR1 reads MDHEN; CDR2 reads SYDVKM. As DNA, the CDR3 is TGTGCCAGCAGGAGCTCTGGGGCCAACGTCCTGACTTTC. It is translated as CASRSSGANVLTF.

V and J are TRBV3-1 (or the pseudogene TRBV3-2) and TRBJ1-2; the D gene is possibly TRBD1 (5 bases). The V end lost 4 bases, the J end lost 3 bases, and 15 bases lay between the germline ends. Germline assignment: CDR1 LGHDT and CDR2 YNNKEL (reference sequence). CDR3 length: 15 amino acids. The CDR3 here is CASSPSGAGDYGYTF. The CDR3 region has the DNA TGTGCCAGCAGCCCCTCCGGGGCGGGGGACTATGGCTACACCTTC.

CDR3 nucleotides: TGTGCCAGCAGCCAAGACCCAGGGTTGAACACTGAAGCTTTCTTT. It is translated as CASSQDPGLNTEAFF. The rearrangement links TRBV4-2 to TRBJ1-1; tentatively, D is TRBD1 (5 bases). CDR1 LGHNA and CDR2 YNFKEQ come from the germline V gene. V dropped 0 bases and J dropped 0 bases, with 8 bases sitting between them. The CDR3 sequence is 15 residues long.

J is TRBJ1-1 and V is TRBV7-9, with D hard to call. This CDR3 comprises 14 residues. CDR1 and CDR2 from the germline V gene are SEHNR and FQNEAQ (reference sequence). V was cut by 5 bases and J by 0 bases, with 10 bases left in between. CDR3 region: CASSRRIMNTEAFF. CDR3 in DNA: TGTGCCAGCAGCCGACGGATCATGAACACTGAAGCTTTCTTT.